These 8 T cell receptor beta chains originate from one sample sequenced in a study of response to subunit inactivated influenza vaccine (dated by TCRdb to the late 2010s). Libraries came from RT-PCR. The run used an Illumina HiSeq 2500. The public reads were run again by TCRdb, first through fastp at Q25 and then through MiXCR, and only productive beta chains were kept. One record per CDR3 amino acid sequence lists the most common genes and DNA. Across this sample there are hundreds of thousands of distinct CDR3 sequences, with approximately 24% seen only once. The top ten clonotypes cover approximately 1.9% of the sample. This specimen was CD4+ T cells sorted from PBMCs, taken 5 days after vaccination. These receptors were collected from a man aged 50 to 59 who received an inactivated influenza vaccine. Donor details come from another sample of the same person, matched by shared clones.

The chain carries TRBV10-3 and TRBJ2-5; D possibly matches TRBD1 or TRBD2 (5 bases each). The CDR3 has 15 residues. V lost 2 bases to trimming and J lost 4 bases, with 14 bases between them. Germline CDR1 and CDR2: ENHRY and SYGVKD. CDR3 loop: CAISEGGQSLETQYF. The CDR3 DNA sequence: TGTGCCATCAGTGAGGGGGGTCAGAGTCTAGAGACCCAGTACTTC.

This clonotype was observed a handful of times. The gene calls are TRBV20-1 and TRBJ1-2; 8 bases fit TRBD1. Germline CDR1 is DFQATT and CDR2 is SNEGSKA (reference sequence). The CDR3 length is 13 residues. J gave up 4 bases and V 2 bases, and 3 bases lay outside the gene matches. The CDR3 DNA sequence: TGCAGTGCTAGACCTGGACAGGGCTATGGCTACACCTTC. Protein: CSARPGQGYGYTF.

J is TRBJ2-5 and V is TRBV28, with D possibly being TRBD1 or TRBD2 (5 bases each). The ends were cut back, 5 bases at V and 3 bases at J, with 16 bases in the middle. Germline CDR1 MDHEN, CDR2 SYDVKM. The CDR3 runs to 15 residues. As DNA, the CDR3 is TGTGCCAGCAGTCCCCCTACCGGGGCAAAAGAGACCCAGTACTTC. This gives the protein CASSPPTGAKETQYF.

This clonotype was detected only a few times. This chain connects TRBV11-2 to TRBJ2-3, with 14 positions matching TRBD2. This CDR3 spans 14 amino acids. Trimming took 8 bases from V and 6 from J; bases not matched to a gene: 4. Germline-derived CDR1 and CDR2 are SGHAT and FQNNGV. The CDR3 spells CASRRTSGGDTQYF. CDR3 nucleotides: TGTGCCAGCCGCCGGACTAGCGGGGGGGATACGCAGTATTTT.

CDR3 residues: CASSSSAYNEQFF. In DNA form, the CDR3 reads TGTGCCAGCAGCTCCTCAGCCTACAATGAGCAGTTCTTC. The V call is TRBV7-9, the J call TRBJ2-1, with D hard to call. Germline V gene data show CDR1 as SEHNR and CDR2 as FQNEAQ (reference sequence). This CDR3 spans 13 amino acids. V lost 4 bases, J lost 2 bases, and 6 bases lay in between.

This clonotype was observed a few times. The V gene is TRBV20-1, the J gene TRBJ1-5, with 11 positions matching TRBD1. The CDR3 runs to 16 residues. Germline lookup yields CDR1 DFQATT and CDR2 SNEGSKA (reference sequence). V gave up 3 bases and J gave up 2 bases; unmatched junction bases: 6. CDR3 nucleotides: TGCAGTGCTAGCCAAGGACAGGGGGCCGGCAATCAGCCCCAGCATTTT. Translation: CSASQGQGAGNQPQHF.

DNA for the CDR3: TGTGCCATCAGGGGTACCGGGACAGGGGTTGCTGAGCAGTTCTTC. It is translated as CAIRGTGTGVAEQFF. V usage is TRBV10-3 and J usage is TRBJ2-1; 10 bases are a match to TRBD1. The V gene's germline CDR1 is ENHRY and CDR2 SYGVKD. J gave up 9 bases and V 6 bases, and 11 bases lay outside the gene matches. CDR3 length equals 15 residues.

Many counts were recorded for this clonotype. V and J are TRBV7-2 and TRBJ2-7; possibly TRBD1 for D (5 bases). The CDR3 extends over 15 amino acids. Trimming removed 1 base at V and 4 bases at J, with 14 bases between. CDR1 and CDR2 (germline): SGHTA, FQGNSA. The CDR3 DNA sequence: TGTGCCAGCAGCTTAGGATTGGGGCGATCGTACGAGCAGTACTTC. Encoded protein: CASSLGLGRSYEQYF.